The clone carrying this T cell receptor (beta chain) was seen ten or more times. The antigen remains unidentified. These data belong to a study of T cells in Graves' hyperthyroidism and ophthalmopathy. V was shortened by 4 bases and J by 5 bases, with 11 bases between the two germline ends. Germline V lookup: CDR1 KGHSH, CDR2 LQKENI. The CDR3 runs to 13 residues. What was amplified from RNA transcripts were TCR beta CDR3 regions. The TCR CDR3 was amplified in a first-round RT-PCR using the HTBI primer set. TCRdb used MiXCR to reprocess the multiplex PCR reads, holding one entry per CDR3 protein. The table has around 600,000 distinct CDR3 sequences, approximately 14% seen once. General study results and limits: The model foresaw ophthalmopathy a median roughly 6 months prior to onset. Most clonotypes expanded in thyroid above 0.001 were likewise present in blood.

This chain uses TRBV18 with TRBJ2-5; no clear D. The sequenced sample consisted of blood. The TCR was taken from a woman aged 25 to 45 with Graves' hyperthyroidism. CDR3 sequence reads: CASSRARVETQYF. For the CDR3, the DNA is TGTGCCAGCTCACGAGCTAGGGTGGAGACCCAGTACTTC.